These T cell receptor beta chains were read from a single sample in a study of blood T cell repertoires in COVID-19. Clones were read by immunoSEQ multiplex PCR, and TCRdb kept only the in-frame ones, dropping some. The sample shows roughly 190,000 clones, roughly nine tenths of them seen only once. Sequenced: peripheral blood. The origin of the receptors is a man in his 70s with acute or convalescent COVID-19. Each CDR3 is given without its conserved first and last residue. Each record gives: V gene, CDR3 length, J gene, CDR3 protein.

TRBV7-2	13	TRBJ2-7	ASSSLAGGAYEQY
TRBV18	12	TRBJ2-7	ASSPLGTGVEQY
TRBV18	11	TRBJ1-2	ASSPPQRNGYT
TRBV18	13	TRBJ1-2	ASSPPTGANYGYT
TRBV18	11	TRBJ2-7	ASSPQGSYEQY
TRBV19	11	TRBJ1-2	ASSMRAAYGYT
TRBV28	10	TRBJ2-1	ASRLGRNEQF
TRBV6-1	10	TRBJ2-7	ATAIPGGEQY
TRBV24-1	13	TRBJ2-6	ATSDSGSGANVLT
TRBV3-1/TRBV3-2	17	TRBJ2-7	ASSPLQDRATRLMWEQY
TRBV4-3	14	TRBJ1-1	ASSRDRGIMNTEAF
TRBV19	14	TRBJ2-5	ASSVGTSGEQETQY
TRBV30	16	TRBJ2-3	AWSGGLAGLGLTDTQY
TRBV11-2	11	TRBJ2-4	ASSIDRGGIQY
TRBV10-2	13	TRBJ1-2	ASIYWTGTTYGYT
TRBV5-5	13	TRBJ2-2	ASSKIGQGGRELF
TRBV18	12	TRBJ2-4	ASSSGVAKNIQY
TRBV6-9	15	TRBJ2-5	ASSYSGVAGCQETQY
TRBV5-1	11	TRBJ2-7	ASSVGQIYEQY
TRBV27	13	TRBJ2-2	ASSLRRLNTGELF
TRBV29-1	13	TRBJ1-4	SVGDRDTTNEKLF
TRBV4-1	14	TRBJ2-3	ASSQASGGTHDTQY
TRBV12-3/TRBV12-4	11	TRBJ1-1	ASSWDSGTEAF
TRBV7-3	13	TRBJ2-3	ASSSGSGSAVTQY
TRBV19	13	TRBJ1-5	ASTATGYSNQPQH
TRBV7-7	13	TRBJ2-5	ASSPSGTGEETQY
TRBV6-6	13	TRBJ1-3	ASSSPEISGNTIY
TRBV4-3	12	TRBJ2-5	ASSQGLAGETQY
TRBV3-1/TRBV3-2	11	TRBJ1-1	ASSQVGNTEAF
TRBV2	12	TRBJ1-3	ASRGDLTGNTIY
TRBV7-8	9	TRBJ2-1	ASSFHREQF
TRBV7-3	13	TRBJ2-1	ASSSSSGSGNEQF
TRBV9	13	TRBJ1-3	ASSVGRSSGNTIY
TRBV11-2	13	TRBJ2-2	ASSFDRAHTGELF
TRBV4-1	12	TRBJ1-1	ASSQDSQRERAF
TRBV7-3	11	TRBJ2-7	ASSLGRTYEQY
TRBV13	13	TRBJ2-2	ASSLERFNTGELF
TRBV4-2	13	TRBJ2-1	ASSQDLDSYNEQF
TRBV6-5	13	TRBJ1-2	ASSRTGVGHYGYT
TRBV10-3	14	TRBJ2-1	AISESRGLAGVGQF
TRBV5-6	14	TRBJ2-2	ASSLGLAENTGELF
TRBV5-1	12	TRBJ2-7	ASSLSGPGYEQY
TRBV7-8	13	TRBJ1-6	ASSPWVRRNSPLH
TRBV4-3	11	TRBJ2-5	ASSQARGETQY
TRBV30	14	TRBJ1-1	AYRSDSPRKNTEAF
TRBV20-1	9	TRBJ2-3	SAFRADTQY
TRBV5-1	10	TRBJ2-2	ASTRESGELF